Below, 26 T cell receptor beta chains from the same sample are listed, as sequenced in a study of blood T cell repertoires in COVID-19. Method: immunoSEQ multiplex PCR; TCRdb's copy keeps in-frame clones and lacks some. The sample consists of about 80,000 clones, roughly 79% of them appearing once. The sample consisted of peripheral blood. These receptors all come from a human donor in a cohort sampled during active COVID-19.

The chain couples TRBV18 to TRBJ2-7; weak D call: TRBD1 (7 bases). The CDR3 has 15 residues. The V end was cut by 9 bases, the J end by 4 bases, with 22 bases between. Germline lookup yields CDR1 KGHSH and CDR2 LQKENI. CDR3 residues: CASRRGQPQPYEQYV. The DNA of the CDR3 is TGTGCCAGTCGGAGGGGGCAGCCCCAACCTTACGAGCAGTACGTC.

The genes are TRBV6-5 and TRBJ1-2; D is undetermined. Per germline, CDR1 MNHEY and CDR2 SVGAGI. V dropped 7 bases and J dropped 8 bases, with 17 bases sitting between them. The CDR3 runs 13 residues. The CDR3 protein is CASTQMGQEGYTF. The CDR3 bases are TGTGCCAGCACCCAAATGGGCCAGGAAGGCTACACCTTC.

The V and J genes are TRBV6-5 and TRBJ2-7, with unresolved D. V was pared by 2 bases and J by 0 bases, with 8 bases between. CDR3 size: 14 residues. Germline V gene data show CDR1 as MNHEY and CDR2 as SVGAGI. This CDR3 reads CASSYAANSYEQYV. The CDR3 region has the DNA TGTGCCAGCAGTTACGCGGCTAACTCCTACGAGCAGTACGTC.

A word on this clone: One end of the junction fails to match germline, which may point to a read error. The chain joins TRBV27 to TRBJ1-1; D might be TRBD1 (5 bases). Looked up from germline, CDR1 is MNHEY and CDR2 is SMNVEV (reference sequence). There are 14 residues in the CDR3. CDR3 DNA: TGTGCCAGCAGTTTATCGGGGGGACGGGTGGGGATTGAATTT. Translating it yields CASSLSGGRVGIEF.

A single count supports this clone. J is TRBJ1-1 and V is TRBV12-5, with unresolved D. Trimming removed 8 bases from V and 5 bases from J, with 18 bases in between. From germline, CDR1 is LGHNT and CDR2 FRNRAP. This CDR3 is 14 amino acids long. The CDR3 region has the DNA TGTGCTAGTAGGGCGGGGAGCTGGGAAACTGAAGCTTTCTTT. It yields the protein CASRAGSWETEAFF.

J is TRBJ2-3 and V is TRBV20-1, with 9 bases matching TRBD2. The CDR3 extends over 14 amino acids. The junction had 7 bases not matched to a gene; V was cut back by 3 bases and J by 6 bases. Germline CDR1 DFQATT, CDR2 SNEGSKA (reference sequence). The CDR3 DNA reads as TGCAGTGCTAGTGCCCTAGCGGGAACGGATACGCAGTATTTT. Protein sequence: CSASALAGTDTQYF.

The V and J genes are TRBV30 and TRBJ1-5; D is undetermined. Deletions cut 2 bases from V and 0 bases from J, with 14 bases between. The CDR3 covers 16 residues. Germline CDR1 GTSNPN, CDR2 SVGIG (reference sequence). The CDR3 nucleotides read TGTGCCTGGAGTCGGGAGGGCAGTTATAGCAATCAGCCCCAGCATTTT. This encodes CAWSREGSYSNQPQHF. Combining the CDR3 with reference TRBV30 and TRBJ1-5 gives the whole variable domain SQTIHQWPATLVQPVGSPLSLECTVEGTSNPNLYWYRQAAGRGLQLLFYSVGIGQISSEVPQNLSASRPQDRQFILSSKKLLLSDSGFYLCAWSREGSYSNQPQHFGDGTRLSIL.

The CDR3 protein is CASSQIAGGVETQYF. The CDR3, as DNA: TGCGCCAGCAGCCAAATAGCGGGGGGGGTGGAGACCCAGTACTTC. The chain is built from TRBV4-1 and TRBJ2-5; 11 bases are a match to TRBD2. CDR3 length: 15 residues. Per the germline V gene, CDR1 is MGHRA and CDR2 is YSYEKL. The trim removed 2 bases at V and 5 bases at J, leaving 4 bases unmatched.

This clone came up a few times. The V gene is TRBV3-1 (or the pseudogene TRBV3-2), the J gene TRBJ2-5; TRBD1 is a possible D gene (5 bases). Trimming took off 1 base at V and 1 base at J, with 13 bases between the two ends. The V gene's germline CDR1 is LGHDT and CDR2 YNNKEL (reference sequence). The CDR3 sequence is 16 residues long. CDR3 sequence (DNA): TGTGCCAGCAGCCAAGTCGTGTCACAGGCCCAAGAGACCCAGTACTTC. Translation: CASSQVVSQAQETQYF.

V and J are TRBV4-3 and TRBJ2-1; 10 nucleotides match TRBD2. The CDR3 consists of 18 residues. The germline V gene has CDR1 LGHNA and CDR2 YSLEER. The V segment lost 3 bases and the J segment 3 bases; nucleotides outside the gene matches: 11. Written as DNA, the CDR3 is TGCGCCAGCAGCCAGGACCTAGCGGGGGCTCCAAACTACAATGAGCAGTTCTTC. Its translation: CASSQDLAGAPNYNEQFF.

The chain has TRBV28 and TRBJ1-6, with D perhaps matching TRBD1 (6 bases). The V end lost 6 bases, the J end lost 6 bases, and 15 bases lay between the germline ends. The CDR3 length is 15 residues. Germline CDR1 is MDHEN and CDR2 is SYDVKM. The CDR3 spells CASSPIGRGNSPLHF. The CDR3 nucleotides read TGTGCCAGCAGCCCGATAGGCAGGGGTAATTCACCCCTCCACTTT.

The chain links TRBV9 to TRBJ1-1; D not resolved. V gave up 3 bases and J gave up 0 bases, with 6 bases separating them. Germline values: CDR1 SGDLS, CDR2 YYNGEE. The CDR3 has 13 amino acids. CDR3 loop: CASSGHVNTEAFF. The CDR3 nucleotides read TGTGCCAGCAGCGGACACGTGAACACTGAAGCTTTCTTT. The full variable domain, with the rest looked up from reference TRBV9 and TRBJ1-1, is DSGVTQTPKHLITATGQRVTLRCSPRSGDLSVYWYQQSLDQGLQFLIQYYNGEERAKGNILERFSAQQFPDLHSELNLSSLELGDSALYFCASSGHVNTEAFFGQGTRLTVV.

The chain employs TRBV4-1 and TRBJ1-1, with D tentatively TRBD1 (5 bases). CDR3 length: 15 residues. V lost 3 bases and J lost 5, with 16 bases in between. The germline V gene has CDR1 MGHRA and CDR2 YSYEKL. In DNA, the CDR3 is TGCGCCAGCAGCCATCCTCGGGGGGTAGAGACTGAAGCTTTCTTT. It translates to CASSHPRGVETEAFF.

This clone was counted a few times. V gene TRBV6-5 combines with J gene TRBJ2-3; TRBD2 agrees at 10 bases. Germline V gene sequence: CDR1 MNHEY, CDR2 SVGAGI. The CDR3 consists of 16 residues. Trimming at V came to 4 bases and at J to 5 bases, leaving 9 bases not matched to a gene. This chain's CDR3 is CASSSPRAGGVDTQYF. The CDR3 coding sequence is TGTGCCAGCAGTTCCCCCCGAGCGGGAGGGGTAGATACGCAGTATTTT.

The genes are TRBV2 and TRBJ2-3; 8 bases align to TRBD2. The V gene end was trimmed by 6 bases and the J gene end by 0 bases; junction bases not matched to a gene: 5. This CDR3 contains 15 residues. Looked up from germline, CDR1 is SNHLY and CDR2 is FYNNEI. For the CDR3, the DNA is TGTGCCAGCAGCCTGCGGGGGGATAGCACAGATACGCAGTATTTT. Translation: CASSLRGDSTDTQYF.

The sample holds one count of this clone. The chain has TRBV5-1 and TRBJ1-2, with D maybe TRBD1 (6 bases). From germline, CDR1 is SGHRS and CDR2 YFSETQ. V gave up 5 bases and J gave up 3 bases, with 17 bases separating them. The CDR3 runs 15 residues. The CDR3 region has the DNA TGCGCCAGCAGGATTGGCCAGGGGCGATACTATGGCTACACCTTC. Translating gives CASRIGQGRYYGYTF.

In its sample, this clone was seen once. The chain recombines TRBV12-3 or TRBV12-4 with TRBJ2-3; D perhaps matches TRBD1 (6 bases). V lost 7 bases, J lost 3 bases, and 11 bases lay in between. The CDR3 loop spans 13 amino acids. The DNA for the CDR3 is TGTGCCAGCAAACTACAGGGTACAGATACGCAGTATTTT. Translation: CASKLQGTDTQYF.

The rearrangement uses TRBV28 and TRBJ1-5; D might be TRBD1 (5 bases). The ends were cut back, 2 bases at V and 10 bases at J, with 21 bases in the middle. The CDR3 spans 16 residues. Germline-derived CDR1 and CDR2 are MDHEN and SYDVKM. CDR3 region: CASSLLSQGYGKPQHF. For the CDR3, the DNA is TGTGCCAGCAGTTTACTAAGCCAGGGTTATGGGAAACCCCAGCATTTT.

This rearrangement joins TRBV3-1 (or the pseudogene TRBV3-2) to TRBJ1-1; D not certain. This CDR3 is 14 amino acids long. Germline CDR1 is LGHDT and CDR2 is YNNKEL (reference sequence). V was cut by 4 bases and J by 1 base, with 10 bases left in between. The CDR3 DNA follows: TGTGCCAGCAGCCTGAGGGAGGCGAACACTGAAGCTTTCTTT. Amino acid sequence: CASSLREANTEAFF.

V gene TRBV6-5 combines with J gene TRBJ1-1; D not resolved. The germline V gene encodes CDR1 MNHEY and CDR2 SVGAGI. The ends were cut back, 7 bases at V and 7 bases at J, with 16 bases in the middle. This CDR3 has 13 residues. The CDR3 sequence: CASKGGSYHEAFF. Here the CDR3 DNA reads TGTGCCAGCAAGGGCGGGAGCTACCATGAAGCTTTCTTT.

The chain links TRBV7-2 to TRBJ2-1, with 8 bases lining up with TRBD2. Germline values: CDR1 SGHTA, CDR2 FQGNSA. The CDR3 spans 15 residues. Trimming took 4 bases from V and 4 from J; bases not matched to a gene: 6. In DNA, the CDR3 is TGTGCCAGCAGCTGGGGACTAGTGAGGTACAATGAGCAGTTCTTC. It yields the protein CASSWGLVRYNEQFF.

J is TRBJ2-7 and V is TRBV6-6; D remains ambiguous. Per germline, CDR1 MNHNY and CDR2 SVGAGI (reference sequence). The ends were cut back, 0 bases at V and 5 bases at J, with 14 bases in the middle. This CDR3 comprises 15 residues. The chain's CDR3 is CASSYSRLDDHEQYF. The CDR3 nucleotides are TGTGCCAGCAGTTACTCGAGGCTAGATGATCACGAGCAGTACTTC.

The V gene is TRBV7-9, the J gene TRBJ2-2, with 11 bases lining up with TRBD1. V lost 5 bases to trimming and J lost 5 bases; unmatched junction nucleotides: 13. Germline V gene sequence: CDR1 SEHNR, CDR2 FQNEAQ (reference sequence). The CDR3 consists of 18 residues. The CDR3 region is CASSLPAWTGGTTGELFF. CDR3 nucleotide sequence: TGTGCCAGCAGCCTACCAGCCTGGACAGGGGGCACTACCGGGGAGCTGTTTTTT.

This clone was observed many times. This chain uses TRBV7-6 with TRBJ2-1; 11 positions agree with TRBD2. This CDR3 has 17 residues. V gave up 6 bases and J gave up 0 bases; unmatched junction bases: 7. CDR1 is SGHVS and CDR2 is FNYEAQ in the germline V gene. The CDR3 protein is CASSFPGLADSYNEQFF. Here the CDR3 DNA reads TGTGCCAGCAGTTTTCCGGGACTAGCGGACTCCTACAATGAGCAGTTCTTC.

V usage is TRBV18 and J usage is TRBJ2-7; 9 bases map to TRBD2. V lost 2 bases, J lost 3 bases, and 8 bases stayed unmatched. Germline V gene sequence: CDR1 KGHSH, CDR2 LQKENI. This CDR3 comprises 16 residues. The chain's CDR3 is CASSPASGGSYYEQYF. DNA for the CDR3: TGTGCCAGCTCACCAGCCAGCGGGGGGAGTTACTACGAGCAGTACTTC.

The chain has TRBV12-5 and TRBJ1-5; a possible D gene is TRBD1 (6 bases). This CDR3 comprises 14 residues. V lost 6 bases to trimming and J lost 5 bases, with 14 bases between them. Looked up from germline, CDR1 is LGHNT and CDR2 is FRNRAP. The CDR3 DNA reads as TGTGCTAGTGGACCGACGGGGGGCTATCAGCCCCAGCATTTT. Protein sequence: CASGPTGGYQPQHF.